A selection of T cell receptor beta chains follows, all from one sample in a study of blood T cell repertoires in COVID-19. TCRdb's table, derived via immunoSEQ multiplex PCR, lists solely in-frame clones and lacks some. This table has some 160,000 clones, about nine tenths appearing once. Sequenced sample: peripheral blood. Every receptor here comes from a young man with acute or convalescent COVID-19. The CDR3 runs from the conserved cysteine through the conserved F or W. A D gene is named only where the DNA matches it firmly. Expanded clones are given a class, and other clones once, few, many or no size at all.

. TRBJ2-7 . TRBV5-1 TGCGCCAGCAGCTTGGGGCCTATTGAGGCCGAGCAGTACTTC CASSLGPIEAEQYF
. TRBJ2-1 TRBD2 TRBV27 TGTGCCAGCAGGGTAGCGGGAGCAGATAGGTATGAGCAGTTCTTC CASRVAGADRYEQFF
once TRBJ1-2 . TRBV6-2/TRBV6-3 TGTGCCAGCAGTTATATTTCGGATGGCTACACCTTC CASSYISDGYTF
. TRBJ1-6 TRBD1 TRBV30 TGTGCCTGGAGTGACAGGGGCGTCTCACCCCTCCACTTT CAWSDRGVSPLHF
. TRBJ1-2 . TRBV30 TGTGCCTGGAGTAAAACGGGAGATCCTAACTATGGCTACACCTTC CAWSKTGDPNYGYTF
once TRBJ2-1 . TRBV5-6 TGTGCCAGCAGCTTTACTGGACAGGAGGGCCGCGAGCAGTTCTTC CASSFTGQEGREQFF
. TRBJ2-1 TRBD1 TRBV4-1 TGCGCCAGCAGAGGGACAGGGGGCGCCAATGAGCAGTTCTTC CASRGTGGANEQFF
. TRBJ2-3 . TRBV11-3 TGTGCCAGCAGCCGCCTCGGGAATACGCAGTATTTT CASSRLGNTQYF
. TRBJ2-5 TRBD1 TRBV4-1 TGCGCCAGCAGCCAAGATAGGGGACAGGGTGGGAAAGAGACCCAGTACTTC CASSQDRGQGGKETQYF
. TRBJ1-4 . TRBV4-1 TGCGCCAGCAGCCAAGTGTCAGGGGCTGGGGAAAAACTGTTTTTT CASSQVSGAGEKLFF
. TRBJ2-7 . TRBV14 TGTGCCAGCAGCCAAGAACGGTTCGGCAGGGTATGGGAGCAGTACTTC CASSQERFGRVWEQYF
. TRBJ2-2 . TRBV11-2 TGTGCCAGCAGCGCGGGACCTAACACCGGGGAGCTGTTTTTT CASSAGPNTGELFF
. TRBJ1-1 . TRBV4-2 TGTGCCAGCAGCCAAGAAAGTGGAGCTGAAGCTTTCTTT CASSQESGAEAFF
. TRBJ2-2 TRBD2 TRBV4-1 TGCGCCAGCAGCCAGGGACTAGCGGCTAACACCGGGGAGCTGTTTTTT CASSQGLAANTGELFF
. TRBJ1-5 TRBD1 TRBV10-3 TGTGCCATCAGTGAGCAGGGGGTTCAAGTACAGCCCCAGCATTTT CAISEQGVQVQPQHF
. TRBJ1-6 . TRBV10-3 TGTGCCATCAGTGAATTGGGGCCTTCACCCCTCCACTTT CAISELGPSPLHF
. TRBJ2-3 . TRBV20-1 TGCAGTGCTATAAACACAGATACGCAGTATTTT CSAINTDTQYF
. TRBJ1-5 TRBD1 TRBV6-5 TGTGCCTCGGGACAGGGAAAGTATCAGCCCCAGCATTTT CASGQGKYQPQHF
. TRBJ1-2 . TRBV27 TGTGCCAGCAGTTATTTCGGCGGTGAGTCACCTGGCTACACCTTC CASSYFGGESPGYTF
. TRBJ2-1 . TRBV29-1 TGCAGCGTTGAAGCGGGGGTTCGCTACAATGAGCAGTTCTTC CSVEAGVRYNEQFF
. TRBJ1-4 TRBD1 TRBV6-6 TGTGCCAGCAGCTCGACAGGGGGCCATGAAAAACTGTTTTTT CASSSTGGHEKLFF
. TRBJ2-1 . TRBV10-1 TGCGCCAGCAGTGACACTATTGGACTTTCCCTCGGGAATGAGCAGTTCTTC CASSDTIGLSLGNEQFF
. TRBJ2-2 TRBD1 TRBV2 TGTGCCAGCAGGCGTCCGGGACAGGGGAGCACCGGGGAGCTGTTTTTT CASRRPGQGSTGELFF
few TRBJ2-5 TRBD1 TRBV7-9 TGTGCCAGCAGCCCCTCGGACAGGAGGAAGACCCAGTACTTC CASSPSDRRKTQYF
once TRBJ2-1 TRBD2 TRBV7-2 TGTGCCAGCAGCTTAGGTGGTAGCGGGGGGTACAATGAGCAGTTCTTC CASSLGGSGGYNEQFF
. TRBJ2-1 . TRBV2 TGTGCCAGCAGTGAGGGCGTTACCCTAATACGTTACAATGAGCAGTTCTTC CASSEGVTLIRYNEQFF
. TRBJ1-1 . TRBV6-5 TGTGCCAGCAGTCCCGGGAACACTGAAGCTTTCTTT CASSPGNTEAFF
. TRBJ1-4 . TRBV6-6 TGTGCCAGCACTCAAAAAGGGGGAAAAACTGTTTTT CASTQKGGKTVF
. TRBJ2-7 . TRBV7-2 TGTGCCAGCAGCCCCCTTTACGAGCAGTACTTC CASSPLYEQYF
. TRBJ2-7 . TRBV29-1 TGCAGCTTGAAGGAGATCGACAGGCTGCGCCACGAGCAGTACTTC CSLKEIDRLRHEQYF
. TRBJ1-5 . TRBV19 TGTGCCAGTAGTAGGTGGAGCGCAGACAGTCAGCCCCAGCATTTT CASSRWSADSQPQHF
once TRBJ2-1 TRBD2 TRBV19 TGTGCCAGTAGTATCCTAGCGGGGGTTGGGTCCTACAATGAGCAGTTCTTC CASSILAGVGSYNEQFF
. TRBJ1-2 TRBD1 TRBV27 TGTGCCAGCAAGCGGTCACAGGGGCCCCATGGCTACACCTTC CASKRSQGPHGYTF
. TRBJ2-1 TRBD2 TRBV6-5 TGTGCCAGCAGTTACGGAGCGGGAGGGCAAAATGAGCAGTTCTTC CASSYGAGGQNEQFF
. TRBJ2-7 TRBD1 TRBV9 TGTGCCAGCAGCGCGACCGTAGGGGGCGGCGAGCAGTACTTC CASSATVGGGEQYF
. TRBJ2-2 TRBD1 TRBV5-4 TGTGCCAGCAGCTCACAGGGGACCGGGGAGCTGTTTTTT CASSSQGTGELFF
. TRBJ1-5 TRBD1 TRBV5-8 TGTGCCAGCAGCGCATATACGGGACAGAATAGCAATCAGCCCCAGCATTTT CASSAYTGQNSNQPQHF
. TRBJ1-5 . TRBV5-1 TGCGCCAGCAGCTTGAGGGGGGGGAATCAGCCCCAGCATTTT CASSLRGGNQPQHF
. TRBJ1-2 TRBD1 TRBV6-2/TRBV6-3 TGTGCCAGCAGTTACTCGACAGGGTCTAACTATGGCTACACCTTC CASSYSTGSNYGYTF
. TRBJ1-1 . TRBV9 TGTGCCAGCAGCGTAGTATCCAGGGTAGGAGCTTTCTTT CASSVVSRVGAFF
. TRBJ1-2 TRBD1 TRBV28 TGTGCCAGCAGTTCCTCAGGGGGGAACTATGGCTACACCTTC CASSSSGGNYGYTF
. TRBJ2-6 . TRBV5-1 TGCGCCAGCAGCTCGAGAGAATACCAGGGGTATTCGAGCTCTGGGGCCAACGTCCTGACTTTC CASSSREYQGYSSSGANVLTF
. TRBJ2-7 . TRBV6-5 TGTGCCAGCAGCTCACACTACGAGCAGTACTTC CASSSHYEQYF